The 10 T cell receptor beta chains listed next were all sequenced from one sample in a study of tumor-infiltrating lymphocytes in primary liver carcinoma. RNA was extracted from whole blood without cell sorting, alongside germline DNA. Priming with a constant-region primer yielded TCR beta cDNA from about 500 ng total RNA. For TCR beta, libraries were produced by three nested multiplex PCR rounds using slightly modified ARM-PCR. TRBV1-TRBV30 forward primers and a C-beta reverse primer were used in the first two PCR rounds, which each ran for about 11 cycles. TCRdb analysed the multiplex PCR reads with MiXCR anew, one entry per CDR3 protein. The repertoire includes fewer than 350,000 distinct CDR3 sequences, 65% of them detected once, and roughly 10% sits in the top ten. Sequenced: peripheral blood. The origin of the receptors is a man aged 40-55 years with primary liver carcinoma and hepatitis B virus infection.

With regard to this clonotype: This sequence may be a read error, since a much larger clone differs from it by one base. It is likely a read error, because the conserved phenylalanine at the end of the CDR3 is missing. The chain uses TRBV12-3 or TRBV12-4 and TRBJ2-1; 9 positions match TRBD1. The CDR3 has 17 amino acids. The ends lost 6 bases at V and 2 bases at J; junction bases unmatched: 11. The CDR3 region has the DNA TGTGCCAGCAGCTCTGGGACAGGGATAAGAGCCTACAATGAGCAGTTCATC. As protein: CASSSGTGIRAYNEQFI.

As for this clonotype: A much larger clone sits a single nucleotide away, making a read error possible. CDR3 nucleotides: TGCAGCGTTGGAGGGACTAGCGGGAGGGCCGTATACAATGAGCAGTTCTTC. It encodes CSVGGTSGRAVYNEQFF. The V and J genes are TRBV29-1 and TRBJ2-1; 16 bases agree with TRBD2. This CDR3 has 17 residues. Germline CDR1 SQVTM, CDR2 ANQGSEA. Trimming removed 4 bases from V and 4 bases from J; junction bases left unmatched: 7.

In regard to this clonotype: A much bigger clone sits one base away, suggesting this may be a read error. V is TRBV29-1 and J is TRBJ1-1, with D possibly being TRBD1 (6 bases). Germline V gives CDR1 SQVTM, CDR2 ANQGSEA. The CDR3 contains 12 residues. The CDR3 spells CSGRQGYTEASF. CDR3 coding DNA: TGCAGCGGGCGGCAGGGGTACACTGAAGCTTCCTTT.

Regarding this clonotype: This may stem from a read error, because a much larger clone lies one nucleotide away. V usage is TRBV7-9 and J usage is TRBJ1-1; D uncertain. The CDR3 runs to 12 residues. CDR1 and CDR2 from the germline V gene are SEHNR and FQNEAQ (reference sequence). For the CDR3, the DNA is TGTGCCAGCAGCTGGGATAACACTGAAACTTTCTTT. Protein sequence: CASSWDNTETFF.

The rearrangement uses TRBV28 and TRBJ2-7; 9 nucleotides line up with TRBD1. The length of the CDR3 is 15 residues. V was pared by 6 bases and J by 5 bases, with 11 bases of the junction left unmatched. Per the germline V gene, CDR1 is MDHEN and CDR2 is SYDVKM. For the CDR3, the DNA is TGTGCCAGCAGAACCACCGGGACAGGGTCGCACGAGCAGTACTTC. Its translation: CASRTTGTGSHEQYF.

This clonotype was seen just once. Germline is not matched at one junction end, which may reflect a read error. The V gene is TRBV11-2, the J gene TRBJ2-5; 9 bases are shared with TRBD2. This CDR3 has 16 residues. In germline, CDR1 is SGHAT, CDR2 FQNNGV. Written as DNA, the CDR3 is TGTGCCAGCAGTTTAGGACTAGCGTGGAACCAAGAGACCCAGTACTTC. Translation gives CASSLGLAWNQETQYF.

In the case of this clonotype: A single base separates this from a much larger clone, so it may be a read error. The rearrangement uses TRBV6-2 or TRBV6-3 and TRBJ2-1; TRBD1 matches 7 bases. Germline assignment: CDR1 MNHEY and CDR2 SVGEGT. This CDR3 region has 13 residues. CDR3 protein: CASRNTGANEKFF. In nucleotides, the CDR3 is TGTGCCAGCAGAAACACAGGGGCAAATGAGAAGTTCTTC.

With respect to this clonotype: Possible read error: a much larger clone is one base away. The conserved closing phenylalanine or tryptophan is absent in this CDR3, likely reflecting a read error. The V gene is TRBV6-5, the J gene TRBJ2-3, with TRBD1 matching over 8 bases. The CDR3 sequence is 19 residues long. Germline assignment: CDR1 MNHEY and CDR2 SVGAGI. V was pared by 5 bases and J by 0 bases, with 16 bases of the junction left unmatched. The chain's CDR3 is CASSRPRTGRLVSTDTQYL. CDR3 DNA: TGTGCCAGCAGTCGTCCCCGGACAGGGAGACTCGTGAGCACAGATACGCAGTATCTT.

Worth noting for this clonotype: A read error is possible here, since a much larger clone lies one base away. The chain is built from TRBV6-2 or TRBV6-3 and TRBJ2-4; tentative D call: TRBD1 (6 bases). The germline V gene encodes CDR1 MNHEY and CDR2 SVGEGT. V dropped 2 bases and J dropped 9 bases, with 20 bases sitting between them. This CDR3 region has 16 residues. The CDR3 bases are TGTGCCAGCAGTTACCCCGGGACATGGGATTGGAGCATTCAGTACTTC. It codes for CASSYPGTWDWSIQYF.

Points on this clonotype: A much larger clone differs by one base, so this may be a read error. The CDR3, as DNA: TGTGCCGGCAGTCCCCCCCCAGGGGACCAGTACTTC. It specifies CAGSPPPGDQYF. The chain has TRBV12-3 or TRBV12-4 and TRBJ2-7; D may be TRBD1 (6 bases). The CDR3 consists of 12 residues.